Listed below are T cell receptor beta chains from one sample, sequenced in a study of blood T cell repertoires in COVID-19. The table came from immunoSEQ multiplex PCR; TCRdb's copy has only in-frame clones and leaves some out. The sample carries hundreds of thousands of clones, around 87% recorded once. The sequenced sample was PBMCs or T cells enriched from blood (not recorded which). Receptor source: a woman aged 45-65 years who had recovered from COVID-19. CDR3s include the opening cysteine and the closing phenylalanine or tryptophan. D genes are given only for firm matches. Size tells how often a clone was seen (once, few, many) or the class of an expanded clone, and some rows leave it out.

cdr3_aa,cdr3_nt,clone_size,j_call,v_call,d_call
CATSRVPVGLGVYEQFF,TGTGCCACCAGCAGAGTCCCCGTGGGACTAGGGGTCTATGAGCAGTTCTTC,-,TRBJ2-1,TRBV15,TRBD2
CASRPGQGLSYEQYF,TGCGCCAGCAGACCCGGACAGGGTTTATCCTACGAGCAGTACTTC,-,TRBJ2-7,TRBV5-1,TRBD1
CASRTKREGETQYF,TGTGCCAGCAGGACCAAGCGGGAAGGAGAGACCCAGTACTTC,-,TRBJ2-5,TRBV27,TRBD2
CASSATLAGGEQFF,TGTGCCAGCAGCGCCACCTTAGCGGGAGGTGAGCAGTTCTTC,-,TRBJ2-1,TRBV9,TRBD2
CASSVPPGRPREGGTEAFF,TGTGCCAGTAGTGTCCCCCCCGGGCGCCCCAGGGAAGGAGGGACTGAAGCTTTCTTT,few,TRBJ1-1,TRBV19,-
CASKRTVDSYGYTF,TGTGCCAGTAAACGGACAGTCGATAGCTATGGCTACACCTTC,-,TRBJ1-2,TRBV19,-
CASSGRDRGLGTQETQYF,TGTGCCAGCAGCGGCCGGGACAGGGGGTTGGGAACGCAAGAGACCCAGTACTTC,-,TRBJ2-5,TRBV5-4,TRBD1
CASSQDPSGSGYNEQFF,TGCGCCAGCAGCCAAGATCCCAGCGGGAGTGGCTACAATGAGCAGTTCTTC,many,TRBJ2-1,TRBV4-1,TRBD2
CASSDTLRPTSGKYNEQFF,TGTGCCAGCAGTGATACTTTAAGACCGACTAGCGGAAAGTACAATGAGCAGTTCTTC,-,TRBJ2-1,TRBV6-1,TRBD2
CASSDGLDAGELFF,TGTGCCAGCAGTGATGGGCTTGACGCCGGGGAGCTGTTTTTT,few,TRBJ2-2,TRBV2,-
CASSLVAGRGPQHF,TGTGCCAGCAGCTTGGTGGCAGGGAGGGGGCCCCAGCATTTT,once,TRBJ1-5,TRBV5-8,-
CASSRTTGTSGSYNEQFF,TGTGCCAGCTCTCGAACTACCGGGACTAGCGGCTCCTACAATGAGCAGTTCTTC,-,TRBJ2-1,TRBV18,TRBD2
CASSLGRADYSGNTIYF,TGCGCCAGCAGCTTGGGGAGGGCAGATTACTCTGGAAACACCATATATTTT,-,TRBJ1-3,TRBV5-1,-
CATKGAYYTEAFF,TGTGCCACCAAGGGGGCCTATTACACTGAAGCTTTCTTT,-,TRBJ1-1,TRBV28,TRBD1
CASSQRGQSLSGNTIYF,TGTGCCAGCAGCCAGAGAGGACAGAGCCTCTCTGGAAACACCATATATTTT,-,TRBJ1-3,TRBV3-1/TRBV3-2,-
CASSLRATGAGEQYF,TGTGCCAGCAGTTTAAGGGCGACAGGGGCCGGCGAGCAGTACTTC,-,TRBJ2-7,TRBV27,TRBD1
CASSLSARRRSGTTDTQYF,TGTGCCAGCAGCTTAAGTGCTCGCAGACGCTCGGGTACAACAGATACGCAGTATTTT,-,TRBJ2-3,TRBV7-8,-
CASSSGLAGVHTGELFF,TGTGCTAGCAGCTCGGGACTAGCGGGAGTTCACACCGGGGAGCTGTTTTTT,-,TRBJ2-2,TRBV7-7,TRBD2
CASSSLTGDYNEQFF,TGCGCCAGCAGCTCGCTGACAGGGGACTACAATGAGCAGTTCTTC,-,TRBJ2-1,TRBV5-1,TRBD1
CASSPAAGASNYGYTF,TGCGCCAGCAGCCCCGCCGCCGGTGCCTCTAACTATGGCTACACCTTC,-,TRBJ1-2,TRBV4-3,-
CASSGTGEVRTEAFF,TGTGCCAGCAGTGGAACAGGGGAGGTAAGAACTGAAGCTTTCTTT,-,TRBJ1-1,TRBV28,TRBD1
CASSPGLVRTYEQYF,TGTGCCAGCAGCCCTGGACTAGTAAGGACCTACGAGCAGTACTTC,-,TRBJ2-7,TRBV14,TRBD2
CAGGTGSNQPQHF,TGTGCTGGGGGGACTGGGAGCAATCAGCCCCAGCATTTT,-,TRBJ1-5,TRBV12-3/TRBV12-4,-
CASRGTGGYEQYF,TGTGCCAGCAGGGGGACAGGGGGGTACGAGCAGTACTTC,-,TRBJ2-7,TRBV2,TRBD1
CASSFGGNTEAFF,TGTGCCAGCAGCTTCGGAGGGAACACTGAAGCTTTCTTT,-,TRBJ1-1,TRBV5-8,-
CASSFKLAGAPTDTQYF,TGTGCCAGCAGCTTCAAGCTAGCGGGAGCCCCCACAGATACGCAGTATTTT,-,TRBJ2-3,TRBV5-4,TRBD2
CASSLESYEQFF,TGTGCCAGCAGCTTAGAATCCTATGAGCAGTTCTTC,-,TRBJ2-1,TRBV7-8,-